This T cell receptor (beta chain) was documented in a study of blood T cell repertoires in COVID-19. Across the whole study: The cDNA or gDNA used as material had been derived from T cells, B-cell-depleted T cells, or PBMCs.

CDR1 and CDR2 (germline): SEHNR, FQNEAQ (reference sequence). The V gene lost 3 bases and the J gene lost 4 bases, with 12 bases spanning the gap. This CDR3 is 14 amino acids long. Per the study methods: Reference gene primer amplification in the assay estimated nucleated cell counts. The data were produced by immunoSEQ multiplex PCR, yet TCRdb's version contains in-frame clones alone and is incomplete. That table supplies the V and J calls and clone size; D and trimming were determined from the DNA. The table lists over 100,000 clones, 81% of them singletons. This rearrangement joins TRBV7-9 to TRBJ1-2, with D maybe TRBD1 (5 bases). The source material was peripheral blood. This receptor was obtained from a woman between 55 and 75 years old with active or convalescent COVID-19. Here the CDR3 reads CASSLTVPSYGYTF. The CDR3 DNA follows: TGTGCCAGCAGCTTGACAGTTCCAAGCTATGGCTACACCTTC.